This TCR beta chain was recorded in a study of blood T cells in healthy people across ages. Next came a second PCR, run for about 6 to 11 cycles, which used a sample-barcoded 5' primer along with a J-beta primer mix. Each cDNA molecule received a tag from a template-switch adaptor that had 12 random nucleotides. Using its own MiXCR run on the 5' RACE reads, TCRdb lists one record per CDR3 protein. Of 650,000 to 1,000,000 distinct CDR3 sequences in the sample, under 40% are singletons; the top ten hold 10% to 15%. Study outcomes and limitations: Older age went with lower TCR beta diversity per million T cells, in a roughly linear way.

Each sample yielded at least 6 million isolated PBMCs. This CDR3 is built from 15 residues. Germline values: CDR1 MGHRA, CDR2 YSYEKL. V was cut by 0 bases and J by 6 bases, with 11 bases left in between. A word on this clonotype: The antigen is unknown.

The sample consisted of blood. The gene calls are TRBV4-1 and TRBJ2-2; TRBD2 is a possible D gene (6 bases). The receptor's source is a man aged 18-30 years in good health. DNA for the CDR3: TGCGCCAGCAGCCAAGACGGAGGGTACCCCGGGGAGCTGTTTTTT. Translating it yields CASSQDGGYPGELFF.